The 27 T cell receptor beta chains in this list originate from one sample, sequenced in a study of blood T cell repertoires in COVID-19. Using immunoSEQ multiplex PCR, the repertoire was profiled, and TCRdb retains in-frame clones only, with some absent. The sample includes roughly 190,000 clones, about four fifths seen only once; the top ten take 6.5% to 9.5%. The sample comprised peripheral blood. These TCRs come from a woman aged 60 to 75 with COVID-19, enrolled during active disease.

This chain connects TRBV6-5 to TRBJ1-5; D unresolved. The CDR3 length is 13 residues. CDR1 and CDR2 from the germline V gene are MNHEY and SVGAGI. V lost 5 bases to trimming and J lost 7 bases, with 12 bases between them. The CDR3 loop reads CASSPGWKQPQHF. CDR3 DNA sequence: TGTGCCAGCAGTCCGGGTTGGAAGCAGCCCCAGCATTTT.

CDR3 region: CASSLGTTGAWETQYF. CDR3 in DNA: TGTGCCAGCAGCTTAGGTACGACAGGGGCTTGGGAGACCCAGTACTTC. The chain couples TRBV7-9 to TRBJ2-5, with 8 bases identical to TRBD1. The germline gives CDR1 SEHNR, CDR2 FQNEAQ (reference sequence). The ends lost 1 base at V and 5 bases at J; junction bases unmatched: 9. This CDR3 has 16 residues.

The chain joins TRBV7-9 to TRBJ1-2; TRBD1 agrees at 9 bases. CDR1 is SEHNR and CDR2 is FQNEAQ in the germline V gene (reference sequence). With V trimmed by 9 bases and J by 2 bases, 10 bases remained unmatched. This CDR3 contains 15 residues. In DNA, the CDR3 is TGTGCCAGTACAACCCGGGACAGGGAGAACTATGGCTACACCTTC. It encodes CASTTRDRENYGYTF.

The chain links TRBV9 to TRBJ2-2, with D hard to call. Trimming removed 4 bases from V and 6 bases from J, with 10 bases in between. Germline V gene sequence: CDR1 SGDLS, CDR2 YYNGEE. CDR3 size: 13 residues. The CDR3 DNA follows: TGTGCCAGCAGCCCTCCAGGCGCCGGGGAGCTGTTTTTT. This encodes CASSPPGAGELFF.

This CDR3 reads CASSPLAAYNEQFF. Here the CDR3 DNA reads TGTGCCAGCAGCCCACTAGCGGCCTACAATGAGCAGTTCTTC. V gene TRBV7-2 combines with J gene TRBJ2-1, with 8 bases identical to TRBD2. The CDR3 extends over 14 amino acids. With V trimmed by 5 bases and J by 2 bases, 2 bases remained unmatched. Germline V gene sequence: CDR1 SGHTA, CDR2 FQGNSA.

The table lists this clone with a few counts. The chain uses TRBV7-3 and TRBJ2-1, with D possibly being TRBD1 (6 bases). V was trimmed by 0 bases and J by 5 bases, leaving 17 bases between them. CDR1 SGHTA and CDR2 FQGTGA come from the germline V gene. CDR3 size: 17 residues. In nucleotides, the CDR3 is TGTGCCAGCAGCTTAACGATCTCCGGACAGACGAACAATGAGCAGTTCTTC. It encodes CASSLTISGQTNNEQFF.

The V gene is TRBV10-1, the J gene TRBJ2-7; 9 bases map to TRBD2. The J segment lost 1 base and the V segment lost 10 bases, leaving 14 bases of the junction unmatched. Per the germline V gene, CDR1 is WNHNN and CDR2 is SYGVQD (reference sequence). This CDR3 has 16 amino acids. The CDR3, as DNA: TGCGCCACCCAAACCACTCCTAGCGGGACGTCCTACGAGCAGTACTTC. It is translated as CATQTTPSGTSYEQYF.

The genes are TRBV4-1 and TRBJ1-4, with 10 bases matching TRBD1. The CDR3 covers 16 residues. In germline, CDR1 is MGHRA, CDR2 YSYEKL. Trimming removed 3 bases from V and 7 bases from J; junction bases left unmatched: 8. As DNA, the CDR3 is TGCGCCAGCAGCCAGGGTAGACAGGGGGCAATTGAAAAACTGTTTTTT. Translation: CASSQGRQGAIEKLFF.

DNA of the CDR3: TGTGCCAGCAGCTTGTCAGGGGGCAAAGGGGAGCTGTTTTTT. Encoded protein: CASSLSGGKGELFF. This chain uses TRBV5-5 with TRBJ2-2; 8 nucleotides line up with TRBD1. This CDR3 is built from 14 residues. V lost 1 base, J lost 8 bases, and 4 bases stayed unmatched. Germline-derived CDR1 and CDR2 are SGHKS and YYEKEE (reference sequence).

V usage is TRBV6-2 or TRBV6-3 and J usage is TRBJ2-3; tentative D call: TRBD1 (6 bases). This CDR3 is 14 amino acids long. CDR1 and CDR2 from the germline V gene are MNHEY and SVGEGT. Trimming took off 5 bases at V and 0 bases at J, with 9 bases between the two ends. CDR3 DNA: TGTGCCAGCAGTGACAGGACTAGCACAGATACGCAGTATTTT. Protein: CASSDRTSTDTQYF.

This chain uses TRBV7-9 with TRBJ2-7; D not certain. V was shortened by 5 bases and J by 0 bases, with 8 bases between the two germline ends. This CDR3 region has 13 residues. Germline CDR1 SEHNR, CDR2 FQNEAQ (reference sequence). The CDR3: CASSPLGSYEQYF. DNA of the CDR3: TGTGCCAGCAGCCCGCTCGGCTCCTACGAGCAGTACTTC.

The CDR3 nucleotides read TGTGCCAGCAGTTTGGGCAGTAGAGAGACCCAGTACTTC. It yields the protein CASSLGSRETQYF. The chain uses TRBV12-3 or TRBV12-4 and TRBJ2-5; D gene uncertain. The V end lost 3 bases, the J end lost 4 bases, and 9 bases lay between the germline ends. The CDR3 extends over 13 amino acids.

For the CDR3, the DNA is TGCGCCAGCAGCTTCATGCGCGGGAGGGAGAGCACAGATACGCAGTATTTT. It codes for CASSFMRGRESTDTQYF. The V call is TRBV5-1, the J call TRBJ2-3; 9 nucleotides agree with TRBD2. Germline V CDR1 and CDR2: SGHRS, YFSETQ. This CDR3 is built from 17 residues. The ends lost 2 bases at V and 0 bases at J; junction bases unmatched: 7.

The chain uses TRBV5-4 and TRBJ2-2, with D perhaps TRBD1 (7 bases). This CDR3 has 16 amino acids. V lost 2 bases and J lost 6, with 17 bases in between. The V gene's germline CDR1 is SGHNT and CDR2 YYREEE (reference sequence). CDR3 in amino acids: CASSFHRQGGSGELFF. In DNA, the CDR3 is TGTGCCAGCAGCTTCCACCGACAGGGAGGATCCGGGGAGCTGTTTTTT.

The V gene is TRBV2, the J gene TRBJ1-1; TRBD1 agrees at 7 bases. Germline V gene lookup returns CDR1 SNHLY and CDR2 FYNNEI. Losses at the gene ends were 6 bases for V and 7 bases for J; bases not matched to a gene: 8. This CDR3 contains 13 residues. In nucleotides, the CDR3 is TGTGCCAGCAGCGTTACAGGGGTTGGTGAAGCTTTCTTT. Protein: CASSVTGVGEAFF.

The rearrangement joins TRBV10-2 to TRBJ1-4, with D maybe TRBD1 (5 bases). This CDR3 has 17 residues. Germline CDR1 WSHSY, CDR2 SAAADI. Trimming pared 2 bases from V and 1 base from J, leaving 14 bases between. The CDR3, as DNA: TGCGCCAGCAGTGAGACCCGCTTAAGGGGAACTAATGAAAAACTGTTTTTT. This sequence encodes CASSETRLRGTNEKLFF.

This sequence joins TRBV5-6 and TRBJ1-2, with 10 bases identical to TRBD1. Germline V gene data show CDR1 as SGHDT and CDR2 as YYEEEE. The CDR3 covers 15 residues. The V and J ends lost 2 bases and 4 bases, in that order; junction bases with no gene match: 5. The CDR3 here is CASSFRTGGFYGYTF. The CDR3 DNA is TGTGCCAGCAGCTTCAGGACAGGGGGGTTCTATGGCTACACCTTC.

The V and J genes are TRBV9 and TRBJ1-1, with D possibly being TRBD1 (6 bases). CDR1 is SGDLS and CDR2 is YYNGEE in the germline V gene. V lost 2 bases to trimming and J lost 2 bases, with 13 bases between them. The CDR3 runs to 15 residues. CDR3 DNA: TGTGCCAGCAGCGTGTCAGGGGCGATAAACACTGAAGCTTTCTTT. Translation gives CASSVSGAINTEAFF.

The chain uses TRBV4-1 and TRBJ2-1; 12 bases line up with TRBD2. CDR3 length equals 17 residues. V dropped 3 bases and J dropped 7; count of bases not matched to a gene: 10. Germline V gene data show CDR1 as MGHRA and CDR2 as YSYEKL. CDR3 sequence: CASSHHLAGGPRNEQFF. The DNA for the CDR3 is TGCGCCAGCAGCCATCATCTAGCGGGAGGGCCCCGGAATGAGCAGTTCTTC.

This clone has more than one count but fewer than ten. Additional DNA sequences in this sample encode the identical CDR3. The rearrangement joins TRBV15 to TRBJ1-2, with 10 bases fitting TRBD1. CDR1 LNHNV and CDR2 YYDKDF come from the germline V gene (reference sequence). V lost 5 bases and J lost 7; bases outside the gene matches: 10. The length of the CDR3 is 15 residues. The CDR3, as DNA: TGTGCCACCAGCCGTCCCGGGACAGGGGTTGGTGGCTACACCTTC. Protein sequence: CATSRPGTGVGGYTF.

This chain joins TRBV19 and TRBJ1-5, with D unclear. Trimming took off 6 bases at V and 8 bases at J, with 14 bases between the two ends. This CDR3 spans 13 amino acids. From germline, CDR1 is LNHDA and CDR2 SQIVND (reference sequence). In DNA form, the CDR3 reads TGTGCCAGTAGGTGGGGAGGAGGCGAGCCCCAGCATTTT. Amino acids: CASRWGGGEPQHF.

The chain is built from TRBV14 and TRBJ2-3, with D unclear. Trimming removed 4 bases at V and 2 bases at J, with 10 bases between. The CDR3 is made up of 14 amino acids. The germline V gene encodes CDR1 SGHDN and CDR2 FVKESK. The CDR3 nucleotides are TGTGCCAGCAGCCCGCGGTTGGCCACAGATACGCAGTATTTT. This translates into CASSPRLATDTQYF.

CDR3 loop: CASCYRGATNEKLFF. CDR3 bases: TGTGCCAGCTGTTACAGGGGAGCAACTAATGAAAAACTGTTTTTT. The chain recombines TRBV2 with TRBJ1-4, with 7 bases identical to TRBD1. This CDR3 is 15 amino acids long. Trimming removed 8 bases from V and 0 bases from J; junction bases left unmatched: 6. The germline V gene encodes CDR1 SNHLY and CDR2 FYNNEI.

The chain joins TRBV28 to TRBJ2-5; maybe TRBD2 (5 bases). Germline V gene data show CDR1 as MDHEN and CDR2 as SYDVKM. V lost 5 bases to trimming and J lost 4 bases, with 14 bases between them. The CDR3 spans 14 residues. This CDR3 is CASSPEGSLETQYF. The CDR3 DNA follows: TGTGCCAGCAGTCCCGAGGGATCCCTAGAGACCCAGTACTTC. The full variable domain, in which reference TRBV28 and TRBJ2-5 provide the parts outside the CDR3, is DVKVTQSSRYLVKRTGEKVFLECVQDMDHENMFWYRQDPGLGLRLIYFSYDVKMKEKGDIPEGYSVSREKKERFSLILESASTNQTSMYLCASSPEGSLETQYFGPGTRLLVL.

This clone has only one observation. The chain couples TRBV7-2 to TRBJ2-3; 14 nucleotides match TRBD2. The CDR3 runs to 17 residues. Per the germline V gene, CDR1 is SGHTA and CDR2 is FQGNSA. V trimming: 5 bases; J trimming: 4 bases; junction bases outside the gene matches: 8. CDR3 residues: CASSPRLAGGKADTQYF. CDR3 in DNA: TGTGCCAGCAGCCCCAGACTAGCGGGAGGGAAAGCAGATACGCAGTATTTT.

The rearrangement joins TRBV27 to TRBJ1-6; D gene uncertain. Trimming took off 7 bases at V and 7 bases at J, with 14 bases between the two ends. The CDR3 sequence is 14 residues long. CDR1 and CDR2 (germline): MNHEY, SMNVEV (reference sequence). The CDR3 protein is CASKGVRPNSPLHF. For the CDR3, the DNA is TGTGCCAGCAAAGGAGTCAGACCAAATTCACCCCTCCACTTT.

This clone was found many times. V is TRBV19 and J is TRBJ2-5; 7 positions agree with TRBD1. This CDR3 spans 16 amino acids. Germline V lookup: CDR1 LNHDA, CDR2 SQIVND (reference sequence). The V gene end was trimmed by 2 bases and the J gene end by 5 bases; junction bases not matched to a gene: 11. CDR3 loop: CASSISGTVDSETQYF. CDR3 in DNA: TGTGCCAGTAGTATATCCGGGACAGTCGATTCTGAGACCCAGTACTTC.